This passage covers 8 T cell receptor beta chains from one sample sequenced in a study of blood T cell repertoires in COVID-19. Measured with immunoSEQ multiplex PCR; TCRdb has only the in-frame clones, and not every one. The sample has approximately 210,000 clones; around 90% are singletons. The source material was PBMCs or T cells enriched from blood (not recorded which). The source is a woman aged 25 to 39 who had recovered from COVID-19.

The chain links TRBV6-2 or TRBV6-3 to TRBJ2-1; 8 bases are a match to TRBD2. The germline V gene encodes CDR1 MNHEY and CDR2 SVGEGT. The CDR3 loop spans 18 amino acids. Germline trimming cut 2 bases from V and 0 bases from J; bases unmatched to any gene: 9. Written as DNA, the CDR3 is TGTGCCAGCAGTTACCCAGTCGGGAGGGCCAGCTCCTACAATGAGCAGTTCTTC. Its translation is CASSYPVGRASSYNEQFF.

The rearrangement links TRBV6-5 to TRBJ1-3; D call uncertain. Germline CDR1 is MNHEY and CDR2 is SVGAGI. This CDR3 has 13 amino acids. The germline V and J ends were trimmed by 7 bases and 2 bases, with 9 bases remaining between them. The CDR3 loop is CASKGRTGNTIYF. The CDR3 DNA reads TGTGCCAGCAAAGGGAGGACTGGAAACACCATATATTTT.

This clone was seen more than once but under ten times. The chain couples TRBV6-2 or TRBV6-3 to TRBJ2-5; D is unresolved. The CDR3 totals 14 residues. CDR1 is MNHEY and CDR2 is SVGEGT in the germline V gene. V shed 3 bases and J shed 2 bases, with 10 bases lying between them. The CDR3 DNA reads as TGTGCCAGCAGTTATGAGCAGGCGCAAGAGACCCAGTACTTC. It is translated as CASSYEQAQETQYF.

In its sample, this clone was seen many times. CDR3 in amino acids: CASSSGTRAYNEQFF. The CDR3 nucleotides are TGTGCCAGCAGCTCCGGGACTCGTGCCTACAATGAGCAGTTCTTC. The chain is built from TRBV7-9 and TRBJ2-1; TRBD2 might be the D (6 bases). The CDR3 sequence is 15 residues long. Looked up from germline, CDR1 is SEHNR and CDR2 is FQNEAQ (reference sequence). The V and J ends lost 4 bases and 2 bases respectively, with 12 bases between them. Complete variable domain (other parts from reference TRBV7-9 and TRBJ2-1): DTGVSQNPRHKITKRGQNVTFRCDPISEHNRLYWYRQTLGQGPEFLTYFQNEAQLEKSRLLSDRFSAERPKGSFSTLEIQRTEQGDSAMYLCASSSGTRAYNEQFFGPGTRLTVL.

The chain joins TRBV7-6 to TRBJ2-2; 14 bases map to TRBD2. After removal of 5 bases from V and 6 bases from J, the junction contained 8 bases not matched to a gene. The CDR3 is 17 amino acids. Germline lookup yields CDR1 SGHVS and CDR2 FNYEAQ. The CDR3 DNA follows: TGTGCCAGCAGCCAAACGACTAGCGGGAGGGCCGCCGGGGAGCTGTTTTTT. Protein sequence: CASSQTTSGRAAGELFF.

This clone was seen only once. The V gene is TRBV7-9, the J gene TRBJ1-4, with TRBD1 as a possible D gene (5 bases). Germline-derived CDR1 and CDR2 are SEHNR and FQNEAQ (reference sequence). The germline V and J ends were trimmed by 5 bases and 7 bases, with 14 bases remaining between them. This CDR3 comprises 14 residues. The CDR3 protein is CASSPTATPEKLFF. CDR3 coding DNA: TGTGCCAGCAGCCCGACAGCGACCCCTGAAAAACTGTTTTTT.

The chain employs TRBV20-1 and TRBJ1-4; no clear D. The V gene's germline CDR1 is DFQATT and CDR2 SNEGSKA (reference sequence). The CDR3 has 11 residues. Trimming removed 5 bases from V and 7 bases from J, with 8 bases in between. The CDR3 DNA is TGCAGTGCTGGGCCCGGTGAAAAACTGTTTTTT. Translated: CSAGPGEKLFF.

J is TRBJ1-2 and V is TRBV7-8; 9 bases are shared with TRBD1. The ends lost 0 bases at V and 9 bases at J; junction bases unmatched: 5. CDR1 and CDR2 from the germline V gene are SGHVS and FQNEAQ. CDR3 length: 14 amino acids. The CDR3 DNA is TGTGCCAGCAGCTTAGCGGGACAGGGAATCAGCTACACCTTC. Translated: CASSLAGQGISYTF.